The rows below give T cell receptor beta chains drawn from one sample of a study of breast tumors, draining lymph nodes, adjacent tissues. TCRdb re-analysed the multiplex PCR reads in MiXCR, keeping a single row per CDR3 protein. Of roughly 14,000 distinct CDR3 sequences in the sample, around 57% were seen once. The sequencing input was tumor-adjacent breast tissue. Receptor source: a female donor with breast cancer. Some clones in this sample may be carry-over from other donors' samples. Each CDR3 is given with its conserved first and last residue. The D gene is left open where the match is weak. Clone size appears in some rows only: once, few, many, or a class for an expanded clone.

V	D	size	J	DNA	CDR3
TRBV25-1	-	-	TRBJ1-1	TGTGCCAGCAGCGATACAGGTCTCAGAGCTTTCTTT	CASSDTGLRAFF
TRBV29-1	-	-	TRBJ1-2	TGCAGCGTTTACCACCTCTATGGCTACACCTTC	CSVYHLYGYTF
TRBV19	TRBD2	-	TRBJ2-7	TGTGCCAGTAGTTCAACTAGCGGGAGGTACGAGCAGTACTTC	CASSSTSGRYEQYF
TRBV6-1	TRBD2	-	TRBJ2-1	TGTGCCAGCAAGGAACTAGCGGGAGGGTTCGATGAGCAGTTCTTC	CASKELAGGFDEQFF
TRBV2	-	-	TRBJ2-5	TGTGCCAGCAGTGAAAGTCAGCGGGAGACCCAGTACTTC	CASSESQRETQYF
TRBV7-9	TRBD1	-	TRBJ2-5	TGTGCCAGCAGCTTAGGTTCCGGGACAGTTAAAGAGACCCAGTACTTC	CASSLGSGTVKETQYF
TRBV7-6	-	-	TRBJ2-1	TGTGCCAGCAGCTTGGGCCTCCCCTACAATGAGCAGTTCTTC	CASSLGLPYNEQFF
TRBV27	TRBD1	-	TRBJ1-2	TGTGCCAGCAGTTCCACCTCACAGGGGTTCTATGGCTACACCTTC	CASSSTSQGFYGYTF
TRBV24-1	-	-	TRBJ2-2	TGTGCCACCAGTGACCCTTATAACGGGGAGCTGTTTTTT	CATSDPYNGELFF
TRBV6-2/TRBV6-3	TRBD1	once	TRBJ1-6	TGTGCCAGCAGCCGACAGGGGAGCGTTTCACCCCTCCACTTT	CASSRQGSVSPLHF
TRBV12-3/TRBV12-4	-	-	TRBJ2-2	TGTGCCAGCAGTTTAGGGTTCCTAGGGGAGCTGTTTTTT	CASSLGFLGELFF
TRBV29-1	-	once	TRBJ2-7	TGCAGCGCCCCGGATTCTCTAGCGTTCGAGCAGTACTTC	CSAPDSLAFEQYF
TRBV29-1	-	-	TRBJ1-2	TGCAGCGTGGGGGGACTAGCGGGGGATAGCTATGGCTACACCTTC	CSVGGLAGDSYGYTF
TRBV5-1	-	-	TRBJ2-7	TGCGCCAGCGTCGGCCATGGGACCTACGAGCAGTACTTC	CASVGHGTYEQYF
TRBV6-5	-	-	TRBJ2-3	TGTGCCAGCAGGAGCGAGTTGGCGGCAGATACGCAGTATTTT	CASRSELAADTQYF
TRBV29-1	TRBD1	-	TRBJ2-7	TGCAGCGCAACAGGGGCTAATTCCTACGAGCAGTACTTC	CSATGANSYEQYF
TRBV20-1	-	many	TRBJ1-6	TGCAGTGCTAGAGACCCTACCCGGGCGGCCTCCTATAATTCGCCCCTCCACTTT	CSARDPTRAASYNSPLHF
TRBV13	-	once	TRBJ2-7	TGTGCCAGCAGCTTTCTCCCCCCCCACTACGAGCAGTACTTC	CASSFLPPHYEQYF
TRBV7-8	-	-	TRBJ1-2	TGTGCCAGCAGCTTCACTGGAGCAGGTTTAGCTAACTATGGCTACACCTTC	CASSFTGAGLANYGYTF